A selection of T cell receptor beta chains follows, all from one sample in a study of blood T cells in healthy people across ages. MiXCR, run by TCRdb on the 5' RACE reads, gives a single entry per CDR3 protein. The sample holds some 900,000 distinct CDR3 sequences, about 44% seen once. Sequenced sample: blood. These receptor sequences come from a man aged 25 to 45 in good health. CDR3s include the opening cysteine and the closing phenylalanine or tryptophan. The order of the fields is clone size, V gene, J gene, CDR3 protein. Some rows mark clone size as missing; the rest say once, few, many or name a class of expanded clone.

.,TRBV25-1,TRBJ2-7,CASTPDTAYEQYF
.,TRBV9,TRBJ2-3,CASSVGLRVSRTDTQYF
.,TRBV4-3,TRBJ2-1,CASSKDKVNEQFF
.,TRBV5-8,TRBJ1-1,CASSSYTKNTEAFF
few,TRBV20-1,TRBJ1-5,CSAISGQNNQPQHF
.,TRBV18,TRBJ1-1,CASSPKETEAFF
.,TRBV6-6,TRBJ2-1,CAGRRGSGGVSYEQFF
.,TRBV5-1,TRBJ2-3,CASRLGDSGVGTDTQYF
once,TRBV3-1,TRBJ1-1,CASSRIGSDTEAFF
.,TRBV7-2,TRBJ2-1,CASSLIGAGAYNEQFF
.,TRBV15,TRBJ2-3,CATSGGFTDTQYF
few,TRBV5-1,TRBJ2-3,CASSDTGGYGDTQYF
.,TRBV9,TRBJ2-1,CASSVGGSNYNEQFF
.,TRBV4-2,TRBJ2-1,CASSQGSGVDGQFF
.,TRBV30,TRBJ2-1,CAWSGSGGRGFF
once,TRBV20-1,TRBJ1-5,CSASQYSNQPQHF
.,TRBV6-5,TRBJ2-7,CASSYNRGPGYEQYF
.,TRBV2,TRBJ2-3,CASSQQGVAGGGTDTQYF
.,TRBV3-1,.,CANTGVGETQFF
few,TRBV13,TRBJ2-7,CASSLGLTSYEQYF
.,TRBV7-9,TRBJ2-1,CASSLVTPVYSYNEQFF
.,TRBV27,TRBJ2-1,CASSWHGEQFF
.,TRBV6-5,TRBJ2-7,CASSYLRQGSAYEQYF
.,TRBV6-5,TRBJ2-7,CASSPESYSYEQYF
once,TRBV7-2,TRBJ1-5,CASSLGSGSNQPQHF
.,TRBV10-3,TRBJ2-1,CAITGARNGQFF
.,TRBV4-3,TRBJ1-1,CASSQDSPDTEAFF
.,TRBV11-3,TRBJ2-1,CASSLAQRFFDEQFF
.,TRBV11-1,TRBJ2-1,CASSLAGGVGTYNEQFF
.,TRBV5-5,TRBJ1-3,CASSWDRNTIYF
many,TRBV7-8,TRBJ2-5,CASSLSLDRLETQYF
.,TRBV7-6,TRBJ2-7,CASSLTSSNYEQYF
.,TRBV7-2,TRBJ2-7,CASSLTGGESYEQYF
.,TRBV27,TRBJ2-7,CASSLEGTNYEQYF
.,TRBV4-1,TRBJ2-3,CASSHQGAGGTDTQYF
.,TRBV4-1,TRBJ1-5,CASSQDAADQPQHF
.,TRBV14,TRBJ2-1,CASSQDWETQFF
few,TRBV10-3,TRBJ1-5,CAISESNQPQHF
few,TRBV12-3/TRBV12-4,TRBJ2-6,CASSAFLDSGANVLTF
.,TRBV4-3,TRBJ1-5,CASSQDSASQQPQHF
.,TRBV20-1,TRBJ1-5,CSASGTANQPQHF
.,TRBV10-3,TRBJ1-1,CAISEPAMNTEAFF
.,TRBV6-6,TRBJ2-5,CASSTGLAGGEQYF
.,TRBV4-1,TRBJ1-5,CASSQRGLDSNQPQHF
.,TRBV7-8,TRBJ2-1,CASTPGRHNEQFF
.,TRBV5-4,TRBJ2-5,CASTVGAGEQETQYF
.,TRBV5-1,TRBJ2-7,CASSLTGPLSYEQYF
.,TRBV29-1,TRBJ2-1,CSVRLVGEQFF
.,TRBV4-1,TRBJ1-2,CASSPGRGYGYTF
.,TRBV29-1,TRBJ2-7,CSVEEAASYEQYF
.,TRBV4-3,TRBJ2-7,CASSQDGGVSPSFGGYEQYF
.,TRBV20-1,TRBJ2-7,CSARDMTSGGLYEQYF
few,TRBV12-3/TRBV12-4,TRBJ2-1,CASRSPTSGAYNEQFF
.,TRBV12-3/TRBV12-4,TRBJ2-1,CATTRINERFF
.,TRBV6-1,TRBJ2-3,CASSEGTSARRDTQYF
many,TRBV5-1,TRBJ1-6,CASRQGDNSPLHF
.,TRBV4-1,TRBJ2-6,CASSQVKVSGANVLTF